Listed here are 20 T cell receptor beta chains from one sample, sequenced in a study of blood T cell repertoires in COVID-19. Data came from immunoSEQ multiplex PCR; TCRdb stores just in-frame clones and leaves some out. The table includes about 140,000 clones, around 83% detected once. Sequencing used peripheral blood. The source is a woman aged 55-69 years with acute or convalescent COVID-19.

The chain employs TRBV5-1 and TRBJ1-5; 7 positions match TRBD1. CDR1 is SGHRS, CDR2 YFSETQ, per germline. The CDR3 loop spans 14 amino acids. The junction had 2 bases not matched to a gene; V was cut back by 0 bases and J by 5 bases. The CDR3 sequence: CASSLGDSYQPQHF. The CDR3 nucleotides are TGCGCCAGCAGCTTGGGGGACAGTTATCAGCCCCAGCATTTT.

The J gene is TRBJ2-3, the V gene TRBV5-1, with a weak D call TRBD1 (6 bases). From germline, CDR1 is SGHRS and CDR2 YFSETQ. This CDR3 has 13 residues. The V end was cut by 0 bases, the J end by 9 bases, with 11 bases between. The CDR3 here is CASSLEGDQTQYF. Written as DNA, the CDR3 is TGCGCCAGCAGCTTGGAGGGGGACCAGACGCAGTATTTT. Together with reference TRBV5-1 and TRBJ2-3, the CDR3 gives the full variable domain: KAGVTQTPRYLIKTRGQQVTLSCSPISGHRSVSWYQQTPGQGLQFLFEYFSETQRNKGNFPGRFSGRQFSNSRSEMNVSTLELGDSALYLCASSLEGDQTQYFGPGTRLTVL.

The chain links TRBV19 to TRBJ2-1; 13 bases match TRBD2. Germline CDR1 and CDR2: LNHDA and SQIVND (reference sequence). This CDR3 has 16 amino acids. The V gene end was trimmed by 5 bases and the J gene end by 4 bases; junction bases not matched to a gene: 5. CDR3 sequence: CASSRLAGGLYNEQFF. The CDR3 nucleotides are TGTGCCAGTAGTCGACTAGCGGGGGGACTATACAATGAGCAGTTCTTC.

The DNA of the CDR3 is TGTGCCAGTAGTATCGGTCTAGCGGGGGCCCCCAATGAGCAGTTCTTC. Protein sequence: CASSIGLAGAPNEQFF. V gene TRBV19 combines with J gene TRBJ2-1; 10 bases are shared with TRBD2. CDR3 length: 16 amino acids. Germline values: CDR1 LNHDA, CDR2 SQIVND (reference sequence). The V and J ends lost 3 bases and 6 bases, in that order; junction bases with no gene match: 8.

The chain employs TRBV5-1 and TRBJ2-7; 11 bases align to TRBD2. Germline V lookup: CDR1 SGHRS, CDR2 YFSETQ. The CDR3 runs to 15 residues. V trimming: 5 bases; J trimming: 0 bases; junction bases outside the gene matches: 4. CDR3: CASSPGLAVSYEQYF. CDR3 bases: TGCGCCAGCAGTCCGGGACTAGCGGTCTCCTACGAGCAGTACTTC.

The chain is built from TRBV4-2 and TRBJ2-3, with a possible D match to TRBD2 (7 bases). The germline V gene encodes CDR1 LGHNA and CDR2 YNFKEQ. Deletions cut 0 bases from V and 1 base from J, with 14 bases between. The CDR3 has 17 amino acids. CDR3 loop: CASSQDPRGARTDTQYF. The CDR3 bases are TGTGCCAGCAGCCAAGATCCCCGGGGGGCCCGCACAGATACGCAGTATTTT.

The CDR3 loop is CASSLPPQASRNSPLHF. The CDR3 DNA is TGTGCCAGCAGCTTACCCCCCCAAGCTAGTCGGAATTCACCCCTCCACTTT. This chain uses TRBV11-2 with TRBJ1-6; no definite D call. Trimming took off 2 bases at V and 7 bases at J, with 18 bases between the two ends. The germline CDR1 and CDR2 sequences are SGHAT and FQNNGV. The CDR3 is 17 amino acids. The full variable domain, its missing parts supplied by reference TRBV11-2 and TRBJ1-6, is EAGVAQSPRYKIIEKRQSVAFWCNPISGHATLYWYQQILGQGPKLLIQFQNNGVVDDSQLPKDRFSAERLKGVDSTLKIQPAKLEDSAVYLCASSLPPQASRNSPLHFGNGTRLTVT.

The chain couples TRBV4-1 to TRBJ1-5; D is uncertain. There are 14 residues in the CDR3. The germline gives CDR1 MGHRA, CDR2 YSYEKL. Trimming took 1 base from V and 2 from J, leaving 6 bases between them. Here the CDR3 DNA reads TGCGCCAGCAGCCAAGCCCCCGGCAATCAGCCCCAGCATTTT. It codes for CASSQAPGNQPQHF.

The CDR3: CASRTSGGAVSDTQYF. CDR3 DNA sequence: TGCGCCAGCAGGACTAGCGGGGGAGCGGTATCAGATACGCAGTATTTT. The V gene is TRBV10-2, the J gene TRBJ2-3; 12 nucleotides agree with TRBD2. There are 16 residues in the CDR3. The germline V gene has CDR1 WSHSY and CDR2 SAAADI. V shed 6 bases, J shed 4 bases, and the junction held 8 bases outside the gene matches.

The chain is built from TRBV10-3 and TRBJ1-5; tentatively, D is TRBD1 (5 bases). CDR1 and CDR2 (germline): ENHRY, SYGVKD. The CDR3 is 14 residues long. The ends were cut back, 5 bases at V and 3 bases at J, with 11 bases in the middle. CDR3 sequence (DNA): TGTGCCATCAGTTTAGACAGTACCAATCAGCCCCAGCATTTT. Translation gives CAISLDSTNQPQHF.

The V call is TRBV5-1, the J call TRBJ2-5, with 12 bases fitting TRBD2. CDR1 SGHRS and CDR2 YFSETQ come from the germline V gene. This CDR3 has 17 residues. V lost 1 base and J lost 2; bases outside the gene matches: 6. CDR3 nucleotide sequence: TGCGCCAGCAGCTTGAGGCTAGCGGGGGGGTCACAAGAGACCCAGTACTTC. Translating gives CASSLRLAGGSQETQYF.

The genes are TRBV2 and TRBJ2-5; 10 bases match TRBD1. The ends lost 1 base at V and 4 bases at J; junction bases unmatched: 9. Germline V lookup: CDR1 SNHLY, CDR2 FYNNEI. The CDR3 spans 17 residues. The CDR3 bases are TGTGCCAGCAGTGAAGGGACAGGGGGTTGGGGGGTAGAGACCCAGTACTTC. Its protein product is CASSEGTGGWGVETQYF. Complete variable domain (other parts from reference TRBV2 and TRBJ2-5): EPEVTQTPSHQVTQMGQEVILRCVPISNHLYFYWYRQILGQKVEFLVSFYNNEISEKSEIFDDQFSVERPDGSNFTLKIRSTKLEDSAMYFCASSEGTGGWGVETQYFGPGTRLLVL.

The chain carries TRBV19 and TRBJ2-1; 10 bases are shared with TRBD1. J lost 7 bases, V lost 3 bases, and 12 bases had no gene match. CDR3 size: 17 residues. Per the germline V gene, CDR1 is LNHDA and CDR2 is SQIVND (reference sequence). CDR3 amino acids: CASSILRGQGRRNEQFF. The CDR3 region has the DNA TGTGCCAGTAGTATCCTTCGGGGACAGGGGCGAAGGAATGAGCAGTTCTTC. Together with reference TRBV19 and TRBJ2-1, the CDR3 gives the full variable domain: DGGITQSPKYLFRKEGQNVTLSCEQNLNHDAMYWYRQDPGQGLRLIYYSQIVNDFQKGDIAEGYSVSREKKESFPLTVTSAQKNPTAFYLCASSILRGQGRRNEQFFGPGTRLTVL.

This chain links TRBV19 with TRBJ1-5; D is unresolved. Germline loops: CDR1 LNHDA, CDR2 SQIVND (reference sequence). V lost 4 bases to trimming and J lost 6 bases, with 16 bases between them. The CDR3 has 15 amino acids. The DNA of the CDR3 is TGTGCCAGTAGTACTCCGGGGTACCCCCGTCAGCCCCAGCATTTT. This translates into CASSTPGYPRQPQHF.

The chain has TRBV10-3 and TRBJ2-3; D might be TRBD2 (7 bases). The CDR3 totals 14 residues. V lost 6 bases, J lost 1 base, and 11 bases lay in between. The germline V gene encodes CDR1 ENHRY and CDR2 SYGVKD. The CDR3 region is CAISGGGGTDTQYF. The CDR3 DNA reads as TGTGCCATCAGCGGCGGGGGCGGCACAGATACGCAGTATTTT.

This clone was recorded only once. The chain has TRBV5-6 and TRBJ1-5; TRBD1 is a possible D gene (5 bases). Germline loops: CDR1 SGHDT, CDR2 YYEEEE. The V gene lost 3 bases and the J gene lost 1 base, with 5 bases spanning the gap. This CDR3 region has 13 residues. Here the CDR3 DNA reads TGTGCCAGCAGCTGGGGCAGCAATCAGCCCCAGCATTTT. Encoded protein: CASSWGSNQPQHF.

The chain joins TRBV29-1 to TRBJ1-2, with 11 bases that match TRBD1. CDR3 length equals 14 residues. V was clipped by 6 bases and J by 3 bases; unmatched bases: 6. In germline, CDR1 is SQVTM, CDR2 ANQGSEA. CDR3 protein: CSVAGQGAYYGYTF. As DNA, the CDR3 is TGCAGCGTGGCTGGACAGGGGGCCTACTATGGCTACACCTTC. Complete variable domain (other parts from reference TRBV29-1 and TRBJ1-2): SAVISQKPSRDICQRGTSLTIQCQVDSQVTMMFWYRQQPGQSLTLIATANQGSEATYESGFVIDKFPISRPNLTFSTLTVSNMSPEDSSIYLCSVAGQGAYYGYTFGSGTRLTVV.

This chain connects TRBV5-4 to TRBJ2-7, with D possibly TRBD2 on 6 matching bases. This CDR3 has 14 amino acids. From germline, CDR1 is SGHNT and CDR2 YYREEE (reference sequence). Trimming removed 7 bases at V and 3 bases at J, with 17 bases between. CDR3 coding DNA: TGTGCCAGCGGCACGCGGGGCGAAAACTACGAGCAGTACTTC. Protein: CASGTRGENYEQYF.

The V gene is TRBV2, the J gene TRBJ2-4, with a tentative D call TRBD1 (6 bases). Trimming cost V 6 bases and J 7 bases, with 13 bases left between them. In germline, CDR1 is SNHLY, CDR2 FYNNEI. The CDR3 spans 13 residues. CDR3 coding DNA: TGTGCCAGCAGGGGAGCAGGGGAGAACATTCAGTACTTC. Translated, it gives CASRGAGENIQYF.

The J gene is TRBJ2-2, the V gene TRBV28, with a possible D match to TRBD2 (5 bases). Trimming took 6 bases from V and 8 from J, leaving 13 bases between them. Germline V lookup: CDR1 MDHEN, CDR2 SYDVKM. The CDR3 spans 13 residues. CDR3 sequence (DNA): TGTGCCAGCAGGTCCCCGGGGTATGGGGAGCTGTTTTTT. As protein: CASRSPGYGELFF.